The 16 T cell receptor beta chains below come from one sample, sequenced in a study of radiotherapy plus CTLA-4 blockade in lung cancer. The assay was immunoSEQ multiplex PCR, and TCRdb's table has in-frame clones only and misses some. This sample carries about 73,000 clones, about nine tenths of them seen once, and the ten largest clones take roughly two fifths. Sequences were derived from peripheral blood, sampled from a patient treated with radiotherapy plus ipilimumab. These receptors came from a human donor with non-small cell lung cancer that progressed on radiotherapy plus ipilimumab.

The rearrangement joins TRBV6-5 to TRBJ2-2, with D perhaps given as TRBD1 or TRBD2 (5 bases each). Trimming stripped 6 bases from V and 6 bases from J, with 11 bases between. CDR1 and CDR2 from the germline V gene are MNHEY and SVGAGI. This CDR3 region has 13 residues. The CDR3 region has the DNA TGTGCCAGCAGCCTACGGGGCGCCGGGGAGCTGTTTTTT. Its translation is CASSLRGAGELFF.

CDR3: CASSVDSGLKQETQYF. The CDR3 DNA reads TGTGCCAGCAGCGTAGATTCGGGACTAAAACAAGAGACCCAGTACTTC. The chain uses TRBV9 and TRBJ2-5; TRBD2 aligns across 7 bases. The V gene's germline CDR1 is SGDLS and CDR2 YYNGEE. The ends lost 0 bases at V and 2 bases at J; junction bases unmatched: 7. The CDR3 is 16 amino acids.

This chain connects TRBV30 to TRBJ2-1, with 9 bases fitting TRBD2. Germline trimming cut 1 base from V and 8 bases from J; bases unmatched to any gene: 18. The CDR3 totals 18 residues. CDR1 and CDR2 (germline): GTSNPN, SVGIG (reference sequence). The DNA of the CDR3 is TGTGCCTGGAGTGGTAAGGGGGCGCGCGGGAGGGCCGGCTATGAGCAGTTCTTC. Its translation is CAWSGKGARGRAGYEQFF.

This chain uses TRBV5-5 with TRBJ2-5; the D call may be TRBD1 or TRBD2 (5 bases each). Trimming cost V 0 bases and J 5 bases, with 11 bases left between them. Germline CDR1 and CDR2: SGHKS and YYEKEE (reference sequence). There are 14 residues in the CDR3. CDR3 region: CASSLVPGPETQYF. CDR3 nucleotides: TGTGCCAGCAGCTTGGTCCCGGGACCGGAGACCCAGTACTTC.

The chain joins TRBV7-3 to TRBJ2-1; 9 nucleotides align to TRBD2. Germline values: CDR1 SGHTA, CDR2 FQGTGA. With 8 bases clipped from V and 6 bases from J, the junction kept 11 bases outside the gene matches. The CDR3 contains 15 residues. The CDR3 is CASSRRAGGVNEQFF. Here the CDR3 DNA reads TGTGCCAGCTCCCGGAGGGCGGGAGGGGTCAATGAGCAGTTCTTC. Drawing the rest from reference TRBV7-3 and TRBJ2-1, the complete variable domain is GAGVSQTPSNKVTEKGKYVELRCDPISGHTALYWYRQSLGQGPEFLIYFQGTGAADDSGLPNDRFFAVRPEGSVSTLKIQRTERGDSAVYLCASSRRAGGVNEQFFGPGTRLTVL.

CDR3 DNA: TGCGCCAGCGGCTCAGAGGGAGTGGGACTAGCAGCGTCTAATGAGCAGTTCTTC. Protein: CASGSEGVGLAASNEQFF. V usage is TRBV5-1 and J usage is TRBJ2-1; TRBD2 agrees at 9 bases. The germline CDR1 and CDR2 sequences are SGHRS and YFSETQ. J gave up 7 bases and V 7 bases, and 21 bases lay outside the gene matches. CDR3 length equals 18 residues.

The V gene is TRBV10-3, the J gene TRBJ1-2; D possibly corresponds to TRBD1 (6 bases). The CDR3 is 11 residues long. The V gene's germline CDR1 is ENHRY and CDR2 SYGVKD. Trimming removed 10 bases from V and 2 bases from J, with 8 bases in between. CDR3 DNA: TGTGCCAGCACAGGGAACTATGGCTACACCTTC. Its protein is CASTGNYGYTF.

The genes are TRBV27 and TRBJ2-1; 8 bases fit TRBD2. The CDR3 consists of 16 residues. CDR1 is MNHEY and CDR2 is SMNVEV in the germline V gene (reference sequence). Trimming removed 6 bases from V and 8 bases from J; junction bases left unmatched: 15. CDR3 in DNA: TGTGCCAGCAGCTTAGACTTGGGCGGGAGGATCGATGAGCAGTTCTTC. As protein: CASSLDLGGRIDEQFF.

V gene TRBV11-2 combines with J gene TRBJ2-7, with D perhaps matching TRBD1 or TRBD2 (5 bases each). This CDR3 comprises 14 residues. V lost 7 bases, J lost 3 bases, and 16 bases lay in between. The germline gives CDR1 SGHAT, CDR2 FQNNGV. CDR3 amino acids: CASKTSGPSYEQYV. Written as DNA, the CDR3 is TGTGCCAGCAAAACCTCGGGACCGAGCTACGAGCAGTACGTC.

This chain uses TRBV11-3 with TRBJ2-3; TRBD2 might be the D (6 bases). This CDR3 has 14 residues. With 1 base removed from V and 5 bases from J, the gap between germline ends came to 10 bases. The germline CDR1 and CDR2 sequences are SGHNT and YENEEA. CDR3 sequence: CASSLGRAEDTQYF. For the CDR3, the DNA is TGTGCCAGCAGCTTAGGGAGGGCCGAAGATACGCAGTATTTT.

The CDR3 DNA is TGTGCCAGTAATCCGAGGGAGTACAGCAATCAGCCCCAGCATTTT. Amino acid sequence: CASNPREYSNQPQHF. This rearrangement joins TRBV19 to TRBJ1-5; D is undetermined. Trimming took off 7 bases at V and 1 base at J, with 14 bases between the two ends. In germline, CDR1 is LNHDA, CDR2 SQIVND (reference sequence). The CDR3 has 15 amino acids.

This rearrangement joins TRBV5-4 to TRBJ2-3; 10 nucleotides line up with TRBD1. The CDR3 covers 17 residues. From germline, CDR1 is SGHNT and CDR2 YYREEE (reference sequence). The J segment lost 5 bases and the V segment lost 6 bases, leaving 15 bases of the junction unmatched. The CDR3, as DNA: TGTGCCAGCACCAAAGGAGGAGACAGGGGGCGGGGAGATACGCAGTATTTT. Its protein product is CASTKGGDRGRGDTQYF.

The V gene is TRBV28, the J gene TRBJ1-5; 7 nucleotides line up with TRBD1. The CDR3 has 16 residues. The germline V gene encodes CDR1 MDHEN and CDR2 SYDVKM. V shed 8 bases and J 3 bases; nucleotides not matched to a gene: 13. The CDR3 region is CASEENRGYDNQPQHF. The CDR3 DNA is TGTGCCAGCGAGGAAAACAGGGGCTACGACAATCAGCCCCAGCATTTT.

CDR3 protein: CATRPGRGSEKLFF. The DNA of the CDR3 is TGTGCCACCAGACCGGGGAGGGGGTCTGAAAAACTGTTTTTT. The V and J genes are TRBV7-9 and TRBJ1-4; tentatively, D is TRBD1 (6 bases). Deletions cut 10 bases from V and 7 bases from J, with 19 bases between. This CDR3 has 14 residues. Germline V CDR1 and CDR2: SEHNR, FQNEAQ (reference sequence).

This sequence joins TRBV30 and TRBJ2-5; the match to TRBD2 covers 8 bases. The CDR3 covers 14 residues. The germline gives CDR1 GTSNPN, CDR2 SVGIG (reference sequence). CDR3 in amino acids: CANSSAREDETQYF. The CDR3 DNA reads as TGTGCTAATAGTAGCGCGCGGGAGGATGAGACCCAGTACTTC.

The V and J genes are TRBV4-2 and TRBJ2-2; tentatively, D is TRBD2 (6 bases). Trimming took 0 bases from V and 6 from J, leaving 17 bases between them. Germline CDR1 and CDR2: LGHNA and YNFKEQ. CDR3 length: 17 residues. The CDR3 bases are TGTGCCAGCAGCCAAGATTTTTCGGGGGTAGGGGCCGGGGAGCTGTTTTTT. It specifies CASSQDFSGVGAGELFF.